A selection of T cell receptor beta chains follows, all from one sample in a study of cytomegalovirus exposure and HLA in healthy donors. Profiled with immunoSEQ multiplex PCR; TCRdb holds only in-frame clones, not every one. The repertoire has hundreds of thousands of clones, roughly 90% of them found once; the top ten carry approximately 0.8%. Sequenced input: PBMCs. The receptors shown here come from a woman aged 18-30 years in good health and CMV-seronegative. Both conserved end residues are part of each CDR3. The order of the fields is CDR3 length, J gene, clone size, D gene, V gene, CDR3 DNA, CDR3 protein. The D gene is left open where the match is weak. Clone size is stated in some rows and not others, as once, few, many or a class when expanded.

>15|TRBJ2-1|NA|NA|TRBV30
TGTGCCTGGAGTGTTAGAAGCGGCTCCTACAATGAGCAGTTCTTC
CAWSVRSGSYNEQFF
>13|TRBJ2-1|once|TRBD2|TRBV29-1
TGCAGCGTTGTGACGGGAGGAGACAATGAGCAGTTCTTC
CSVVTGGDNEQFF
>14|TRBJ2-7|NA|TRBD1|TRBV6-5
TGTGCCAGCAGGGTGGGACAGTTTTCCTACGAGCAGTACTTC
CASRVGQFSYEQYF
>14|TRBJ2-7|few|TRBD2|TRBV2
TGTGCCAGCAAGTTGACTAGCCGAACCTACGAGCAGTACTTC
CASKLTSRTYEQYF
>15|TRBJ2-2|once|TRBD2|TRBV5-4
TGTGCCAGCAGCTTCCGGGAGGGGAACACCGGGGAGCTGTTTTTT
CASSFREGNTGELFF
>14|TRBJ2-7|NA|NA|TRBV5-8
TGTGCCAGCAGCACCGGGGATATTCGACGTGAGCAGTACTTC
CASSTGDIRREQYF
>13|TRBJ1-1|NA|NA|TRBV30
TGTGCCTGTTCTCAGGGGCGGTTCACTGAAGCTTTCTTT
CACSQGRFTEAFF
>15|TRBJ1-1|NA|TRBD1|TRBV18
TGTGCCAGCTCACCCGGACAGGGGGAGTGGACTGAAGCTTTCTTT
CASSPGQGEWTEAFF
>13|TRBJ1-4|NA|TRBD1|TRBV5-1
TGCGCCAGCAGCCCAGGGGGCGGTGAAAAACTGTTTTTT
CASSPGGGEKLFF
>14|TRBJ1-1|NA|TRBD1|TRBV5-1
TGCGCCAGCACTACCGGACAGGAGAACACTGAAGCTTTCTTT
CASTTGQENTEAFF
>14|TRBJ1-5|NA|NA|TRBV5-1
TGCGCCAGCAGGGAGACAGTGTCTAATCAGCCCCAGCATTTT
CASRETVSNQPQHF
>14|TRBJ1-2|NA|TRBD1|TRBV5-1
TGCGCCAGCAGCGTGGACAGGGGAAACTATGGCTACACCTTC
CASSVDRGNYGYTF
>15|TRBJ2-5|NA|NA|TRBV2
TGTGCCAGCAGCCTACTTTTCGGGGGTGGAGAGACCCAGTACTTC
CASSLLFGGGETQYF
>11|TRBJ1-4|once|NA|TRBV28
TGTGCCAGCCCGGGGGATGAAAAACTGTTTTTT
CASPGDEKLFF
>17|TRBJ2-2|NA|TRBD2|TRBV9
TGTGCCAGCAGCGTAGCTAGCGGGAGGGCCGGGGTCGGGGAGCTGTTTTTT
CASSVASGRAGVGELFF